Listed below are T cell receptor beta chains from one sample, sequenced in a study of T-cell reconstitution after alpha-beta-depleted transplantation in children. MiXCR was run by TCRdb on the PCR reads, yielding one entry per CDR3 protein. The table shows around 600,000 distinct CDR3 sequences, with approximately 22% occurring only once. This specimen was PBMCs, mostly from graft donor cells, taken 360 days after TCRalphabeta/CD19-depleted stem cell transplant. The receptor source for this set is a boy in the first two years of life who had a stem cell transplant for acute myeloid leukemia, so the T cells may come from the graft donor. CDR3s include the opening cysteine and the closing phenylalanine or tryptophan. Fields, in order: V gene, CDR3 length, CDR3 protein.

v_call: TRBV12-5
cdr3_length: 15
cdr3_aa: CASGPTDRGLNEQYF

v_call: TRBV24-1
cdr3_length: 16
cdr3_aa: CATSDLGLGQQETQYF

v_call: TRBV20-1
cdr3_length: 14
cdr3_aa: CSARDLAEHNEQFF

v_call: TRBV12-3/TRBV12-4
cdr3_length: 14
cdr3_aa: CASSFFGTYNEQFF

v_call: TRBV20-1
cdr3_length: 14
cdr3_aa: CSARALKDTGELFF

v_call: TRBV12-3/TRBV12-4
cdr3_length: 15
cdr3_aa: CASSRGPLSSYEQYF

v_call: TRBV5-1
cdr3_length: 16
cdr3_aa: CASSLWGVSSYNEQFF

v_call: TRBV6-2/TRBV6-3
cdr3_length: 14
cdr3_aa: CATSALGQQETQYF

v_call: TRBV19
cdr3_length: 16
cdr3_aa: CASSIGLAGGQNEQFF

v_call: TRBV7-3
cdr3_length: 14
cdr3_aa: CASSPGTGEAGTFF

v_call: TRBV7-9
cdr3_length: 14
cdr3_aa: CASSSGQNQETQYF

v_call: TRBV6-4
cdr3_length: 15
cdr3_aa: CASSPRASTYNEQFF